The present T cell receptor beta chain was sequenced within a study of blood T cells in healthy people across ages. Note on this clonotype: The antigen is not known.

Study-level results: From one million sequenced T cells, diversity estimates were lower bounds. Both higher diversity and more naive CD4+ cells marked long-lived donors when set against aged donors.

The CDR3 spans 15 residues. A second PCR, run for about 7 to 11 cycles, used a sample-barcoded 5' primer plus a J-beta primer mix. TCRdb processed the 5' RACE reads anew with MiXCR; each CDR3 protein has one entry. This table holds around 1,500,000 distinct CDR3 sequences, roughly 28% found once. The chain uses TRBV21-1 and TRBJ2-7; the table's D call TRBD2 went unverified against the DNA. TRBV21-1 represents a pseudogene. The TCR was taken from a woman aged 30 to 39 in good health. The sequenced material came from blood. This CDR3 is CASSKAGRANHEQYF. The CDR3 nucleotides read TGTGCCAGCAGCAAAGCGGGCAGGGCCAACCACGAGCAGTACTTC.